The rows below give T cell receptor beta chains drawn from one sample of a study of T cells after yellow fever vaccination. TCRdb used MiXCR to reprocess the 5' RACE reads, holding one entry per CDR3 protein. The sample holds roughly 94,000 distinct CDR3 sequences, roughly 9% seen once. The sequencing here drew on CD8+ T cells not binding an NS4B(214-222) dextramer, sorted from PBMCs, taken approximately 15 days after the first yellow fever vaccination. These receptors were obtained from a man between 18 and 35 years old who received the YFV17D yellow fever vaccine. Each CDR3 is given with its conserved first and last residue. D genes are given only for firm matches. The size field is filled for only some rows; it gives once, few, many or a size class.

TRBJ2-2,NA,TRBV12-2,few,TGTGCAAGTCGCTACGGACTAGATCCTAACACCGGGGAGCTGTTTTTT,CASRYGLDPNTGELFF
TRBJ1-1,NA,TRBV4-1,NA,TGCGCCAGCAGCCAAGTTTCCCTCAACACTGAAGCTTTCTTT,CASSQVSLNTEAFF
TRBJ2-5,NA,TRBV6-1,few,TGTGCCAGCCTCCGAGGGGGTGACCAAGAGACCCAGTACTTC,CASLRGGDQETQYF
TRBJ1-1,NA,TRBV9,few,TGTGCCAGCAGCTCAAACAGAGGGACGGGCGTTGGTACTGAAGCTTTCTTT,CASSSNRGTGVGTEAFF
TRBJ2-7,NA,TRBV6-1,NA,TGTGCCAGCAAAGGTCGGCAGGGTAACTCCTACGAGCAGTACTTC,CASKGRQGNSYEQYF
TRBJ2-1,NA,TRBV7-6,few,TGTGCCAGCAGCTCTACAGGGCTCAATGAGCAGTTCTTC,CASSSTGLNEQFF
TRBJ2-3,NA,TRBV4-1,NA,TGCGCCAGCAGCCAACTTTCCCGCGGCGGGGAATGGTATACGCAGTATTTT,CASSQLSRGGEWYTQYF
TRBJ2-5,NA,TRBV4-2,NA,TGTGCCAGCAGCCAAGAGTGGAGGTACCAAGAGACCCAGTACTTC,CASSQEWRYQETQYF
TRBJ2-7,NA,TRBV4-1,NA,TGCGCCAGCAGCCACACAGGGTCCCACGAGCAGTACTTC,CASSHTGSHEQYF
TRBJ2-4,NA,TRBV28,few,TGTGCCAGCACCACCCTCCGGGGCTCCTCTGATAACATTCAGTACTTC,CASTTLRGSSDNIQYF
TRBJ2-5,NA,TRBV19,many,TGTGCCAGTAGTAAGAGGCAGGGGCGGCTTCAAGAGACCCAGTACTTC,CASSKRQGRLQETQYF
TRBJ2-5,NA,TRBV11-2,once,TGTGCCAGCATCTTAGGCCCCGAGATAGGACAGTTTCAAGAGACCCAGTACTTC,CASILGPEIGQFQETQYF
TRBJ1-1,NA,TRBV27,many,TGTGCCTCCCTTGCCTTGGGGAACACTGAAGCTTTCTTT,CASLALGNTEAFF
TRBJ2-1,NA,TRBV13,NA,TGTGCCAGCAGCAAGGCGGGGCTCAATGAGCAGTTCTTC,CASSKAGLNEQFF
TRBJ1-2,TRBD1,TRBV27,NA,TGTGCCAGCAGCCCTGGGACAGGGGTCTATGGCTACACCTTC,CASSPGTGVYGYTF
TRBJ1-1,NA,TRBV7-8,NA,TGTGCCAGCAGCTTAGATATAATCCGGTCGGGCACTGAAGCTTTCTTT,CASSLDIIRSGTEAFF
TRBJ2-4,NA,TRBV5-8,few,TGTGCCAGCAGCCCAAATTACAGGGTAAATGACATTCAGTACTTC,CASSPNYRVNDIQYF
TRBJ2-7,NA,TRBV6-5,many,TGTGCCAGCAGTTACTCGGGTAGTCCAAGCTCCTACGAGCAGTACTTC,CASSYSGSPSSYEQYF
TRBJ2-2,TRBD1,TRBV12-3/TRBV12-4,NA,TGTGCCAGCAGAGCTACCGGGACAGGGGGCCACGGGGAGCTGTTTTTT,CASRATGTGGHGELFF
TRBJ2-1,TRBD1,TRBV12-3/TRBV12-4,NA,TGTGCCAGCAGTGGAGAACAGGGGGGCTATGAGCAGTTCTTC,CASSGEQGGYEQFF
TRBJ2-5,TRBD1,TRBV13,few,TGTGCCAGCAGCTCGGCGGGGACAGGAGCAAAAGAGACCCAGTACTTC,CASSSAGTGAKETQYF
TRBJ2-1,NA,TRBV7-8,NA,TGTGCCAGCAGCGGCGACAGGATCATTATTTCCTACAATGAGCAGTTCTTC,CASSGDRIIISYNEQFF
TRBJ1-1,NA,TRBV4-1,few,TGCGCCAGCAGCCTACAGAACACTGAAGCTTTCTTT,CASSLQNTEAFF
TRBJ2-1,TRBD2,TRBV15,NA,TGTGCCACCAGCAGAGATACCAGCGGGGGGAACAATGAGCAGTTCTTC,CATSRDTSGGNNEQFF
TRBJ2-6,TRBD1,TRBV5-1,many,TGCGCCAGCAGGACCGGACAGGGGATGATCTCTGGGGCCAACGTCCTGACTTTC,CASRTGQGMISGANVLTF
TRBJ2-7,NA,TRBV5-6,NA,TGTGCCAGCAGCTCACCCAAATCCTACGAGCAGTACTTC,CASSSPKSYEQYF
TRBJ1-5,NA,TRBV6-1,NA,TGTGCCAGCAGTGGACCTCCGCGGGATCAGCCCCAGCATTTT,CASSGPPRDQPQHF
TRBJ2-7,NA,TRBV11-2,few,TGTGCCAGCAGCTACGGACGGAGAGATGGTCCCCTCGAGCAGTACTTC,CASSYGRRDGPLEQYF
TRBJ2-5,TRBD1,TRBV20-1,many,TGCAGTGGCAGTCAACCGGGACAGATGCTTCAAGAGACCCAGTACTTC,CSGSQPGQMLQETQYF
TRBJ1-5,TRBD1,TRBV5-4,NA,TGTGCCAGCAGCTTCCAGACAGGGAAACGCAATTATAGCAATCAGCCCCAGCATTTT,CASSFQTGKRNYSNQPQHF
TRBJ1-1,TRBD1,TRBV7-9,few,TGTGCCAGCAGCTTGGGACAGGGATTCACTGAAGCTTTCTTT,CASSLGQGFTEAFF
TRBJ1-1,TRBD1,TRBV7-3,few,TGTGCCAGCAGCCCAAGGGGACAGATAATGCGTGAAGCTTTCTTT,CASSPRGQIMREAFF
TRBJ2-3,NA,TRBV11-2,NA,TGTGCCAGCATCACCTCAGGGGCTTCCAGGGCGGATACGCAGTATTTT,CASITSGASRADTQYF
TRBJ2-7,NA,TRBV10-3,few,TGTGCCATCACCGACCCCGACAGGAGCTCCTACGAGCAGTACTTC,CAITDPDRSSYEQYF
TRBJ2-3,NA,TRBV24-1,few,TGTGCCACCAGTGAGGGAAATACGCAGTATTTT,CATSEGNTQYF